This is a list of T cell receptor beta chains from one sample in a study of cytomegalovirus exposure and HLA in healthy donors. Some clones are missing from TCRdb's copy, which holds only in-frame ones; the method was immunoSEQ multiplex PCR. Here the sample spans more than 90,000 clones, 60% to 80% being singletons. The sample consisted of PBMCs. The receptors come from a man aged 50 to 59 in good health and CMV-seropositive. Each CDR3 is given with its conserved first and last residue. The D gene is left open where the match is weak. Only part of the rows carry a size: once, few, many, or a class if the clone is expanded.

J	V	size	D	CDR3	DNA
TRBJ2-6	TRBV7-2	few	-	CASSSPMTASYSGANVLTF	TGTGCCAGCAGCTCCCCTATGACAGCCTCATATTCTGGGGCCAACGTCCTGACTTTC
TRBJ1-2	TRBV5-4	few	-	CASTLSRGYGYTF	TGTGCCAGCACCTTGAGCAGGGGATATGGCTACACCTTC
TRBJ1-3	TRBV5-4	once	TRBD1	CASSPDRASGNTIYF	TGTGCCAGCAGTCCCGACAGGGCCTCTGGAAACACCATATATTTT
TRBJ2-7	TRBV7-7	-	-	CASSFSRLVYYEQYF	TGTGCTAGCAGCTTCTCCCGGCTAGTTTACTACGAGCAGTACTTC
TRBJ1-5	TRBV7-2	-	-	CASSLRGKDQPQHF	TGTGCCAGCAGCTTACGGGGGAAAGATCAGCCCCAGCATTTT
TRBJ1-1	TRBV5-6	-	TRBD1	CATRTGRWEEGTEAFF	TGTGCCACACGGACAGGGCGGTGGGAAGAGGGCACTGAAGCTTTCTTT
TRBJ1-1	TRBV2	-	-	CASRAGDLNTEAFF	TGTGCCAGCAGGGCAGGGGATTTGAACACTGAAGCTTTCTTT
TRBJ2-7	TRBV19	-	TRBD1	CASGRTGDSYEQYF	TGTGCCAGTGGTCGGACAGGGGATTCCTACGAGCAGTACTTC
TRBJ1-2	TRBV5-1	few	TRBD1	CASSFDRVDGYTF	TGCGCCAGCAGCTTCGACAGGGTGGATGGCTACACCTTC
TRBJ2-1	TRBV4-1	-	-	CASSQEVWDNRPSGQFF	TGCGCCAGCAGCCAAGAGGTTTGGGACAACCGTCCGTCTGGGCAGTTCTTC
TRBJ1-2	TRBV5-6	-	TRBD1	CASSWGQGSNGYTF	TGTGCCAGCAGCTGGGGACAGGGTAGTAATGGCTACACCTTC
TRBJ2-3	TRBV23-1	-	TRBD2	CASSQSTSGGCTDTQYF	TGCGCCAGCAGTCAATCGACTAGCGGGGGTTGCACAGATACGCAGTATTTT
TRBJ1-1	TRBV18	-	TRBD1	CASSATLQGALGNTEAFF	TGTGCCAGCTCAGCGACCCTACAGGGGGCGCTTGGGAACACTGAAGCTTTCTTT
TRBJ1-6	TRBV30	-	-	CAWSVRSRENSPLHF	TGTGCCTGGAGTGTAAGGTCACGGGAGAATTCACCCCTCCACTTT
TRBJ2-2	TRBV5-4	-	-	CASSIDSNTGELFF	TGTGCCAGCAGCATCGACAGTAACACCGGGGAGCTGTTTTTT
TRBJ2-2	TRBV7-2	-	TRBD2	CASSPRTSGVTGELFF	TGTGCCAGCAGCCCCCGAACTAGCGGGGTCACCGGGGAGCTGTTTTTT
TRBJ1-1	TRBV7-8	-	TRBD1	CASSSPGQGANTEAFF	TGTGCCAGCAGCTCCCCGGGACAGGGGGCGAACACTGAAGCTTTCTTT
TRBJ2-7	TRBV5-8	few	TRBD2	CASSLVSGGLEQYF	TGTGCCAGCAGCTTGGTCTCGGGGGGTTTAGAGCAGTACTTC
TRBJ2-1	TRBV5-1	-	TRBD2	CASRPTSGSYNEQFF	TGCGCCAGCAGACCCACTAGCGGGAGTTACAATGAGCAGTTCTTC
TRBJ1-6	TRBV28	few	TRBD1	CASSLTGQGRGSPLHF	TGTGCCAGCAGTTTAACGGGACAGGGAAGAGGATCACCCCTCCACTTT
TRBJ2-1	TRBV9	-	-	CASSNDRQQFF	TGTGCCAGCAGCAACGACAGGCAGCAGTTCTTC
TRBJ1-1	TRBV2	-	-	CASRVTGKTEAFF	TGTGCCAGCAGGGTCACAGGGAAAACTGAAGCTTTCTTT
TRBJ2-2	TRBV5-8	-	TRBD2	CASSLGDLLAGTGELFF	TGTGCCAGCAGCCTGGGGGACCTTTTAGCGGGTACCGGGGAGCTGTTTTTT
TRBJ1-5	TRBV7-2	-	-	CASSFSSGASGQPQHF	TGTGCCAGCAGCTTTTCCTCAGGGGCGTCCGGCCAGCCCCAGCATTTT
TRBJ1-2	TRBV28	-	TRBD1	CASSDRASGYTF	TGTGCCAGCAGTGACAGGGCCTCTGGCTACACCTTC
TRBJ2-2	TRBV2	once	-	CASSPEAGISRGELFF	TGTGCCAGCAGCCCCGAGGCAGGGATCTCCCGCGGGGAGCTGTTTTTT
TRBJ1-3	TRBV21-1	-	-	CASSISRDRGGNTIYF	TGTGCCAGCAGCATAAGTCGGGACAGGGGAGGAAACACCATATATTTT
TRBJ1-1	TRBV9	-	-	CASSVGQRNTEAFF	TGTGCCAGCAGCGTAGGACAGCGGAACACTGAAGCTTTCTTT
TRBJ2-7	TRBV10-1	-	-	CASSEPSEQYF	TGCGCCAGCAGTGAGCCCTCCGAGCAGTACTTC
TRBJ2-1	TRBV7-2	-	-	CASSHLGWGSGFAIEQFF	TGTGCCAGCAGCCACCTGGGATGGGGGAGCGGGTTTGCAATTGAGCAGTTCTTC
TRBJ2-7	TRBV6-5	few	TRBD2	CASSYSAGGPREQYF	TGTGCCAGCAGTTACTCCGCGGGAGGGCCGAGGGAGCAGTACTTC
TRBJ2-7	TRBV5-1	once	TRBD2	CASSLGGGGSYEQYF	TGCGCCAGCAGCTTGGGAGGCGGGGGCTCCTACGAGCAGTACTTC
TRBJ2-1	TRBV7-2	few	TRBD2	CASSTRLSGSYNEQFF	TGTGCCAGCAGCACCCGACTTAGCGGGAGTTACAATGAGCAGTTCTTC
TRBJ1-1	TRBV18	once	-	CASSPGGVAEAFF	TGTGCCAGCTCACCCGGGGGGGTCGCTGAAGCTTTCTTT
TRBJ1-2	TRBV6-1	-	TRBD1	CASSEALQGASYGYTF	TGTGCCAGCAGTGAAGCGCTACAGGGGGCTAGCTATGGCTACACCTTC
TRBJ1-1	TRBV5-1	-	TRBD1	CASSSGTGPMNTEAFF	TGCGCCAGCAGCTCGGGGACAGGGCCCATGAACACTGAAGCTTTCTTT
TRBJ1-1	TRBV6-1	-	-	CASSGRRGQLNTEAFF	TGTGCCAGCAGTGGTCGTAGAGGGCAGCTGAACACTGAAGCTTTCTTT
TRBJ2-1	TRBV10-3	-	TRBD2	CAISELAGGEGEQFF	TGTGCCATCAGTGAACTAGCGGGGGGCGAGGGTGAGCAGTTCTTC
TRBJ2-7	TRBV6-1	-	TRBD1	CAIKRDSYEQYF	TGTGCCATTAAGAGGGACAGCTACGAGCAGTACTTC
TRBJ2-1	TRBV5-1	-	TRBD2	CASSPRLANEQFF	TGCGCCAGCAGCCCCCGACTAGCTAATGAGCAGTTCTTC
TRBJ2-7	TRBV11-2	-	-	CASRTGGLRNEQYF	TGTGCCAGCAGGACGGGGGGCTTGAGGAACGAGCAGTACTTC